These T cell receptor beta chains were read from a single sample in a study of CDR3 diversity in severe acne. TCRdb recomputed calls from the PCR reads with MiXCR, one row per CDR3 protein. The sample records about 100,000 distinct CDR3 sequences, 45% to 60% being singletons. Sequenced input: blood. The receptors stem from a male donor with acne. CDR3s include the opening cysteine and the closing phenylalanine or tryptophan. Each record gives: D gene, J gene, clone size, V gene, CDR3 protein, CDR3 DNA. The D gene is left open where the match is weak. Clone size is shown for a subset of rows, as once, few, many or a class of expanded clone.

>.|TRBJ2-5|medium-sized|TRBV20-1
CSARRYQSETQYF
TGCAGTGCTAGACGGTACCAGTCAGAGACCCAGTACTTC
>TRBD2|TRBJ2-1|many|TRBV19
CASTPASGNEQFF
TGTGCCAGTACCCCCGCTAGCGGAAATGAGCAGTTCTTC
>TRBD2|TRBJ2-7|.|TRBV7-9
CASSLAGTSGKYEQYF
TGTGCCAGCAGCTTAGCGGGGACTAGCGGGAAGTACGAGCAGTACTTC
>.|TRBJ1-1|.|TRBV6-5
CASNGQRVF
TGTGCCAGCAACGGACAACGAGTCTTT
>TRBD1|TRBJ1-5|many|TRBV19
CASSIETGVSNQPQHF
TGTGCCAGTAGTATAGAGACAGGGGTTAGCAATCAGCCCCAGCATTTT
>.|TRBJ2-5|many|TRBV4-1
CASSQVGSETQYF
TGCGCCAGCAGCCAAGTTGGTAGTGAGACCCAGTACTTC
>.|TRBJ1-1|.|TRBV29-1
CSVEDSQPEAFF
TGCAGCGTTGAAGACAGTCAGCCTGAAGCTTTCTTT
>.|TRBJ2-4|.|TRBV30
CAWTGKNIQYF
TGTGCCTGGACAGGGAAAAACATTCAGTACTTC
>.|TRBJ1-2|many|TRBV7-9
CASSSQGKDYGYTF
TGTGCCAGCAGCTCCCAGGGGAAGGACTATGGCTACACCTTC
>.|TRBJ1-1|few|TRBV19
CASSWTNTEAFF
TGTGCCAGTAGTTGGACGAACACTGAAGCTTTCTTT
>.|TRBJ2-7|few|TRBV7-3
CASKTTPPGEQYF
TGTGCCAGCAAAACGACGCCTCCTGGCGAGCAGTACTTC
>TRBD1|TRBJ1-1|many|TRBV12-3/TRBV12-4
CASTLGGLSTEAFF
TGTGCCAGCACTTTAGGGGGCCTGAGCACTGAAGCTTTCTTT
>TRBD2|TRBJ2-7|once|TRBV15
CATSSPRRTSGLTHEQYF
TGTGCCACCAGCAGCCCCCGTAGGACTAGCGGGCTTACGCACGAGCAGTACTTC
>.|TRBJ2-5|.|TRBV10-3
CAISGLRVANPNLQETQYF
TGTGCCATCAGTGGGTTGCGGGTAGCCAACCCAAACCTCCAAGAGACCCAGTACTTC
>.|TRBJ1-2|many|TRBV6-1
CASSERGFGLDYGYTF
TGTGCCAGCAGCGAGCGAGGGTTCGGGTTAGACTATGGCTACACCTTC
>.|TRBJ2-7|many|TRBV12-5
CASGFGGYEQYF
TGTGCTAGTGGTTTTGGGGGCTACGAGCAGTACTTC
>TRBD2|TRBJ2-1|.|TRBV11-3
CASSPTGTSDLRSYNEQFF
TGTGCCAGCAGCCCAACCGGGACTAGCGATCTCCGCTCCTACAATGAGCAGTTCTTC
>TRBD2|TRBJ2-3|.|TRBV10-3
CAISGTSGRDTQYF
TGTGCCATCAGCGGGACTAGCGGGAGAGATACGCAGTATTTT
>TRBD2|TRBJ2-3|.|TRBV7-9
CASSLLASGRAANTQYF
TGTGCCAGCAGCTTATTAGCTAGCGGGAGGGCCGCAAATACGCAGTATTTT
>.|TRBJ2-5|few|TRBV27
CASSLFGLNGETQYF
TGTGCCAGCAGTTTATTTGGACTTAACGGGGAGACCCAGTACTTC
>.|TRBJ2-7|few|TRBV7-9
CASHSQSGYEQYF
TGTGCCAGCCACTCACAATCCGGCTACGAGCAGTACTTC
>.|TRBJ2-7|.|TRBV12-3/TRBV12-4
CASNAGYEQYF
TGTGCCAGCAATGCGGGCTACGAGCAGTACTTC
>.|TRBJ2-5|.|TRBV5-1
CASSSDGDNQPQYF
TGCGCCAGCAGCTCGGACGGCGACAATCAGCCCCAGTACTTC
>.|TRBJ2-7|once|TRBV7-9
CASSLGRVEQYF
TGTGCCAGCAGCTTAGGCAGGGTCGAGCAGTACTTC
>TRBD2|TRBJ2-7|.|TRBV20-1
CSASGRAGYEQYF
TGCAGTGCTAGCGGGAGGGCCGGCTACGAGCAGTACTTC
>TRBD1|TRBJ2-7|.|TRBV29-1
CSVLGDRPYEQYF
TGCAGCGTTCTCGGGGACAGACCCTACGAGCAGTACTTC
>.|TRBJ2-1|.|TRBV6-6
CVSSYAGSHNEQFF
TGTGTCAGCAGTTACGCGGGGTCCCACAATGAGCAGTTCTTC
>.|TRBJ1-5|.|TRBV28
CASSFDAQASRPQHF
TGTGCCAGCAGTTTCGATGCACAGGCGTCTAGGCCCCAGCATTTT
>.|TRBJ1-2|many|TRBV5-8
CASSPGSGYGYTF
TGTGCCAGCAGCCCAGGGTCGGGCTATGGCTACACCTTC